The rows below give T cell receptor beta chains drawn from one sample of a study of blood T cell repertoires in COVID-19. The repertoire was sequenced with immunoSEQ multiplex PCR; TCRdb's copy has only in-frame clones and lacks some. Seen here are some 150,000 clones, approximately 80% observed once, and the top ten hold roughly 15%. The sequencing input was peripheral blood. Receptors were obtained from a woman in her sixties or seventies with COVID-19, enrolled during active disease. The CDR3 runs from the conserved cysteine through the conserved F or W. The D gene is left open where the match is weak. Where a row states a size, it is once, few, many or the class of an expanded clone; other rows omit it.

TRBJ2-1 TRBV5-5 TRBD1 - TGTGCCAGCAGTCGACTATTATTAGGGACAGGGGCCGATGAGCAGTTCTTC CASSRLLLGTGADEQFF
TRBJ1-2 TRBV30 TRBD1 - TGTGCCTGGACACCGGGACAGTCCTATGGCTACACCTTC CAWTPGQSYGYTF
TRBJ1-2 TRBV18 TRBD1 - TGTGCCAGCTCACCTGGGACAGGGAACGCTAACTATGGCTACACCTTC CASSPGTGNANYGYTF
TRBJ1-1 TRBV6-5 - - TGTGCCAGCGGCAGGGGCACTGAAGCTTTCTTT CASGRGTEAFF
TRBJ1-1 TRBV6-5 - - TGTGCCAGCAGACTAGCCCTGAACACTGAAGCTTTCTTT CASRLALNTEAFF
TRBJ2-1 TRBV4-1 TRBD2 few TGCGCCAGCAGCCAAGAAGGGCGGGGGGCGTACAATGAGCAGTTCTTC CASSQEGRGAYNEQFF
TRBJ1-1 TRBV19 - - TGTGCCAGTCAGGGAGGTGGTACTGAAGCTTTCTTT CASQGGGTEAFF
TRBJ2-1 TRBV6-5 TRBD1 - TGTGCCAGCAGTTACTCAATAGGGGGCGCCTACAATGAGCAGTTCTTC CASSYSIGGAYNEQFF
TRBJ2-3 TRBV28 TRBD2 - TGTGCCAGCAGTCCCTCTAGCGGGAGCACAGATACGCAGTATTTT CASSPSSGSTDTQYF
TRBJ1-1 TRBV19 - - TGTGCCAGTAAGGCTGGGGGGACTGAAGCTTTCTTT CASKAGGTEAFF
TRBJ1-1 TRBV4-1 - few TGCGCCAGCAGCCAGGATACAGGGCACACTGAAGCTTTCTTT CASSQDTGHTEAFF
TRBJ2-3 TRBV27 TRBD2 - TGTGCCAGCAGTTTTTGGAGCGGGAGGGGCACAGATACGCAGTATTTT CASSFWSGRGTDTQYF
TRBJ1-1 TRBV2 - - TGTGCCAGCAGTGGGGAGAGGAACACTGAAGCTTTCTTT CASSGERNTEAFF
TRBJ2-1 TRBV6-4 TRBD2 - TGTGCCAGCTCCAGACTAGCGGCCCATCCTAATGAGCAGTTCTTC CASSRLAAHPNEQFF
TRBJ1-1 TRBV25-1 TRBD1 once TGTGCCAGCAGTGAGTCGGGCCGGGACAGACACACTGAAGCTTTCTTT CASSESGRDRHTEAFF
TRBJ2-1 TRBV27 - - TGTGCCAGCAAGCAGGGGACCTCCTACAATGAGCAGTTCTTC CASKQGTSYNEQFF
TRBJ1-5 TRBV28 - - TGTGCCAGCAGTTTCCGGAACAGGTTAGATCAGCCCCAGCATTTT CASSFRNRLDQPQHF
TRBJ1-1 TRBV6-5 TRBD1 few TGTGCCAGCAGCTTCAAACAGGGGTTCGCTTTCTTT CASSFKQGFAFF
TRBJ1-1 TRBV11-2 - - TGTGCCAGCAGCGCGGGACGGTGGGTAGTGGACACTGAAGCTTTCTTT CASSAGRWVVDTEAFF
TRBJ2-5 TRBV11-3 - - TGTGCCAGCAGCTTAGACGGGAGAGAGACCCAGTACTTC CASSLDGRETQYF
TRBJ2-1 TRBV11-3 - - TGTGCCAGCAGTTCCCGGGACAACGACAATGAGCAGTTCTTC CASSSRDNDNEQFF
TRBJ2-2 TRBV28 - few TGTGCCAGCAGCATCGGGCTCCAGGGCAGCGAGCTGTTTTTT CASSIGLQGSELFF
TRBJ1-2 TRBV19 - - TGTGCCAGTACCCCTACGGACTTCTATGGCTACACCTTC CASTPTDFYGYTF
TRBJ1-6 TRBV28 - - TGTGCCAGCAGTTTAAAGGAGGTTACGTATAATTCACCCCTCCACTTT CASSLKEVTYNSPLHF
TRBJ1-1 TRBV27 - - TGTGCCAGCAGGGCCTCAGGGGACACTGAAGCTTTCTTT CASRASGDTEAFF
TRBJ2-5 TRBV7-9 - - TGTGCCAGCAGCCTTTTAGCGGAGACCCAGTACTTC CASSLLAETQYF
TRBJ2-7 TRBV30 - - TGTGCCTGGAGGAAGGGCGGACAACCAAGGTACGAGCAGTACTTC CAWRKGGQPRYEQYF
TRBJ2-1 TRBV7-9 - - TGTGCCAGCAGCTTAGCGAATAGCGCAAACAATGAGCAGTTCTTC CASSLANSANNEQFF
TRBJ1-3 TRBV7-2 - - TGTGCCAGCAGTTGGGGACTGACCGGGGGTAGCCCCATATATTTT CASSWGLTGGSPIYF
TRBJ2-2 TRBV28 TRBD2 - TGTGCCAGCAGTTCCAACCTCCTGGGACTAGGTGCGGGCACCGGGGAGCTGTTTTTT CASSSNLLGLGAGTGELFF
TRBJ1-5 TRBV1 - - TGCACCAGCAGCCACCGGGGGGGGACAGGGAAGCAGCCCCAGCATTTT CTSSHRGGTGKQPQHF